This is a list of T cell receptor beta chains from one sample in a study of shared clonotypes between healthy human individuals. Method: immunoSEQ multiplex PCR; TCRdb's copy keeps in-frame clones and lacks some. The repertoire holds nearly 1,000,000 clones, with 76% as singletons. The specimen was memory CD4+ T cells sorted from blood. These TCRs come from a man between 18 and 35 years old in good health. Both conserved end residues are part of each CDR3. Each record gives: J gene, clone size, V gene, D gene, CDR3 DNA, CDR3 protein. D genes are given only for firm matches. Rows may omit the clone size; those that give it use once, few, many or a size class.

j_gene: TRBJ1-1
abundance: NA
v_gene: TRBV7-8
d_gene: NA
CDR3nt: TGTGCCAGCAGCCTAGGAACAGCTAACACTGAAGCTTTCTTT
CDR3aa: CASSLGTANTEAFF

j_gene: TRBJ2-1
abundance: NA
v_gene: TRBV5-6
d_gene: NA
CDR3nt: TGTGCCAGCAGCTTCAACTACAATGAGCAGTTCTTC
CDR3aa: CASSFNYNEQFF

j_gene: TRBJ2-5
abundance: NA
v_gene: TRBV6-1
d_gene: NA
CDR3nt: TGTGCCAGCAGCGGGGAAGAGACCCAGTACTTC
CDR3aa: CASSGEETQYF

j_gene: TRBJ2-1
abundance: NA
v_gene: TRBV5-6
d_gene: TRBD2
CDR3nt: TGTGCCAGCACACAGGGACTAGAACCCTACAATGAGCAGTTCTTC
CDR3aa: CASTQGLEPYNEQFF

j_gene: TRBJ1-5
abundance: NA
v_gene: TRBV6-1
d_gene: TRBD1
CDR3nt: TGTGCCAGCCTCGACAGGGGGACAAACCAGCCCCAGCATTTT
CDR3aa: CASLDRGTNQPQHF

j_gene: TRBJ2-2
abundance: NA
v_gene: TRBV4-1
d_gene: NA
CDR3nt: TGCGCCAGCAGGCCGGCAGCTCACACCGGGGAGCTGTTTTTT
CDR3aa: CASRPAAHTGELFF

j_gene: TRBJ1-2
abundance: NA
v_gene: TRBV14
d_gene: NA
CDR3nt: TGTGCCAGCAGCCGACAGTCGGCGAACTATGGCTACACCTTC
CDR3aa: CASSRQSANYGYTF

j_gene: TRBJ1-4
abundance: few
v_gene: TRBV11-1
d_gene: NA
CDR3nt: TGTGCCAGCACTGTGGGCAGGGCGGCGGAAAAACTGTTTTTT
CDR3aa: CASTVGRAAEKLFF

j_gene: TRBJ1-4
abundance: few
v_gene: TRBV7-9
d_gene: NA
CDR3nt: TGTGCCAGCAGCTTTGGGGCAGGGCGTGAAAAACTGTTTTTT
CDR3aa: CASSFGAGREKLFF

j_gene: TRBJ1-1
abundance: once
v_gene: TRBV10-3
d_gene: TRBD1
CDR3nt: TGTGCCATCCGCCCGGGACAGGGGGTTCGGAAGGACACTGAAGCTTTCTTT
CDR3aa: CAIRPGQGVRKDTEAFF

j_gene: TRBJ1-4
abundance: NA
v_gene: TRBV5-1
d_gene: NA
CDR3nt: TGCGCCAGCAGTGTGACAGGTTCAGGGTATGAAAAACTGTTTTTT
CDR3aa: CASSVTGSGYEKLFF

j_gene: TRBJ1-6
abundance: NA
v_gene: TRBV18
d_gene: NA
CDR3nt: TGTGCCAGCTCACCTCGTACTAGCCCAACACCCCTCCACTTT
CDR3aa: CASSPRTSPTPLHF

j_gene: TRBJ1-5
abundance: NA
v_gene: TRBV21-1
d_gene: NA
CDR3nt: TGTGCCATTACTTCAGGGGGTCAGCCCCAGCATTTT
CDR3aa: CAITSGGQPQHF

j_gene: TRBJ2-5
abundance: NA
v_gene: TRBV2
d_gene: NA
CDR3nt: TGTGCCACCCACCAGGACTGGAAAGAGACCCAGTACTTC
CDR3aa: CATHQDWKETQYF

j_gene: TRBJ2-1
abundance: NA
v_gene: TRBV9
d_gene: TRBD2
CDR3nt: TGTGCCAGCAGCGAGACTAGCGGGAACGGAAGGAATGAGCAGTTCTTC
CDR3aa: CASSETSGNGRNEQFF

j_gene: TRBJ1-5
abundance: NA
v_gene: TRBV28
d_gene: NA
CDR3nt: TGTGCCAGCTCCAGGGGCGAAGAGAGCAATCAGCCCCAGCATTTT
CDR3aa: CASSRGEESNQPQHF

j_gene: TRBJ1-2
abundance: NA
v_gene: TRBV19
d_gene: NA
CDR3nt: TGTGCCAGTAGTCCCCGGGGGATACGGGGCCAAGCTAACTATGGCTACACCTTC
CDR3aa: CASSPRGIRGQANYGYTF

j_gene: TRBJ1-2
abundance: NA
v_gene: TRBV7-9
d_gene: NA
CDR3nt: TGTGCCAGCACCAGGCGGGGAACCAACTATGGCTACACCTTC
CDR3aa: CASTRRGTNYGYTF

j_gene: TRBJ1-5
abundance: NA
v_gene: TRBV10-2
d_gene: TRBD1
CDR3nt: TGCGCCAGCAGTGTACAGGGGGCTCAGCCCCAGCATTTT
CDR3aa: CASSVQGAQPQHF

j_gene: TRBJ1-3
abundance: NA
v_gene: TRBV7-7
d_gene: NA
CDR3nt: TGTGCTAGCAGCTTAGGTCCTGGAAACACCATATATTTT
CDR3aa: CASSLGPGNTIYF

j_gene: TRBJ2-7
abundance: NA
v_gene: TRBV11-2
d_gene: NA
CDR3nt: TGTGCCAGCAGCCCCCTAGGGGGAGGGGTTGACGGGCAGTACTTC
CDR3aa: CASSPLGGGVDGQYF

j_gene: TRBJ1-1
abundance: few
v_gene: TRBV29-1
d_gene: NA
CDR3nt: TGCAGCGTTACACAACTGAACACTGAAGCTTTCTTT
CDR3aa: CSVTQLNTEAFF

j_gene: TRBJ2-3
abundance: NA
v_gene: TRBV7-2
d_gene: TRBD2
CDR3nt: TGTGCCAGCAGCCTTAGCGGGGGGCCGCGCACAGATACGCAGTATTTT
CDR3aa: CASSLSGGPRTDTQYF

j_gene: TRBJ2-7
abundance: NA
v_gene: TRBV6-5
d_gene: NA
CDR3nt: TGTGCCAGCCAAAATGGGAACGAGCAGTACTTC
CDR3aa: CASQNGNEQYF

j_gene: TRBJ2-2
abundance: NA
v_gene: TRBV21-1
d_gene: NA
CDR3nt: TGTGCCAGCAGCAAAGATGGGGCAGGGACGAACACCGGGGAGCTGTTTTTT
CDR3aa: CASSKDGAGTNTGELFF

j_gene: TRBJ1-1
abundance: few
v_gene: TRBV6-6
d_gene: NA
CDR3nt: TGTGCCAGCAAAACGGACCCGGGCACTGAAGCTTTCTTT
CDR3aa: CASKTDPGTEAFF

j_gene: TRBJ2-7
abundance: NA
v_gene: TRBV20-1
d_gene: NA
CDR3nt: TGCAGTGCTAGACTTGAGTACGAGCAGTACTTC
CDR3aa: CSARLEYEQYF

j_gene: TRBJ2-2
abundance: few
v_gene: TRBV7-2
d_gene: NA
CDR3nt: TGTGCCAGCAGCCCTCTAGTGACCGGGGAGCTGTTTTTT
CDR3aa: CASSPLVTGELFF

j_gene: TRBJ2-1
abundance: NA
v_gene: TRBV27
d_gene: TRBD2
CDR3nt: TGTGCCAGCAGTCCCCGGACTAGCGGATCTACAATGTGGTTCTTC
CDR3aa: CASSPRTSGSTMWFF

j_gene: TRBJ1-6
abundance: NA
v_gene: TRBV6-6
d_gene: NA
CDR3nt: TGTGCCAGCAGTTACTCCCAGGGGTCGAATTCACCCCTCCACTTT
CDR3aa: CASSYSQGSNSPLHF

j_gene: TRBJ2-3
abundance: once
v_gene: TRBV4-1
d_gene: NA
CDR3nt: TGCGCCAGCAGCTGGAGGCGGTCCGATACGCAGTATTTT
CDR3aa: CASSWRRSDTQYF

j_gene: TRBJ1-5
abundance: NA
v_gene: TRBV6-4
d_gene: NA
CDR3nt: TGTGCCAGCAGTGACTCGAAGAATCGGGAACATTATAGCAATCAGCCCCAGCATTTT
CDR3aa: CASSDSKNREHYSNQPQHF

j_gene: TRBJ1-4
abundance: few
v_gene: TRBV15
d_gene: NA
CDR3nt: TGTGCCACCAGCAGAGAAGGGGCGGGAAATGAAAAACTGTTTTTT
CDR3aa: CATSREGAGNEKLFF

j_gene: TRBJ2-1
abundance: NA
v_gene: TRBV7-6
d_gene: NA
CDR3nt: TGTGCCAGCAGCTCGAGCTTGACTAAGGAGCAGTTCTTC
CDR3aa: CASSSSLTKEQFF

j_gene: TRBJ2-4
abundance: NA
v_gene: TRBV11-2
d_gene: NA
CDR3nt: TGTGCCAGCAGCATGGACCCCCAGGGCCGCATTCAGTACTTC
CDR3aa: CASSMDPQGRIQYF

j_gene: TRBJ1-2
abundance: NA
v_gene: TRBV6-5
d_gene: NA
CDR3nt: TGTGCCAGCAGTTACAAGAAGTGGGGCTATGGCTACACCTTC
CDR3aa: CASSYKKWGYGYTF

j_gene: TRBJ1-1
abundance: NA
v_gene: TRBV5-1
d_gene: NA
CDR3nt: TGCGCCAGCAGCTTGGTGGGATTGACAGGACCGAACACTGAAGCTTTCTTT
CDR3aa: CASSLVGLTGPNTEAFF

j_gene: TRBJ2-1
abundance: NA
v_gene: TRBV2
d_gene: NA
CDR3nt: TGTGCCAGCAGTGAAGACGGCGGGGTAAATGAGCAGTTCTTC
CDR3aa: CASSEDGGVNEQFF

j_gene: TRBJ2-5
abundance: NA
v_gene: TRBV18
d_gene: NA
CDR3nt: TGTGCCAGCTCACCACCGCCCGAGGGGGAGACCCAGTACTTC
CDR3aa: CASSPPPEGETQYF

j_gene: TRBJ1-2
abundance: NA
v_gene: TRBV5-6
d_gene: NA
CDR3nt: TGTGCCAGCAGCTTGCCGTCCGGCGGCTATGGCTACACCTTC
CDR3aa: CASSLPSGGYGYTF

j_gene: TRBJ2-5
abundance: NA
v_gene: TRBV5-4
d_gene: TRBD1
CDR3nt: TGTGCCAGCAGCAAAGCGGGACAGGGAGAGACCCAGTACTTC
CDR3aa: CASSKAGQGETQYF

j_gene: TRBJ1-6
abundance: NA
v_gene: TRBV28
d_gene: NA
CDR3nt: TGTGCCAGCAGTTTAGGGCAGGGGAAGCCCCTCCACTTT
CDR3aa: CASSLGQGKPLHF

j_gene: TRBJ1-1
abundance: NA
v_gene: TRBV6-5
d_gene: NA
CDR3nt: TGTGCCAGCAGTGCAAGCGGGAATCTCAACACTGAAGCTTTCTTT
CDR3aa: CASSASGNLNTEAFF

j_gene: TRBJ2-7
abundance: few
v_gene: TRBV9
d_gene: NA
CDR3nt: TGTGCCAGCAGCGTAGAGGTAGCGAGCTACGAGCAGTACTTC
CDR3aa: CASSVEVASYEQYF

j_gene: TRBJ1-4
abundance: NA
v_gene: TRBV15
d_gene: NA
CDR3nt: TGTGCCACCAGCAGAGAGGGGGGGCCAAATGAAAAACTGTTTTTT
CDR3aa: CATSREGGPNEKLFF

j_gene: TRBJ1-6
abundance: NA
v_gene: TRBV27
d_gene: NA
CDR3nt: TGTGCCAGCAGTTTAAAGGGGTATAATTCACCCCTCCACTTT
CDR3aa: CASSLKGYNSPLHF

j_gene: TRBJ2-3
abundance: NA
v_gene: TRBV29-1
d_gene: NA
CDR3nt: TGCAGCGTTGGTACAGATACGCAGTATTTT
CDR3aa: CSVGTDTQYF

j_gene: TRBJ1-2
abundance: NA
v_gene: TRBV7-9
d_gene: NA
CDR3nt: TGTGCCAGCAGCTTAGAACCAGGGGTTAACGGCTACACCTTC
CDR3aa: CASSLEPGVNGYTF

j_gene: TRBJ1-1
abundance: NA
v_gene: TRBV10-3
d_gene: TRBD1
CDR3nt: TGTGCCATCAGACTCCGGACAGGGCAGAACACTGAAGCTTTCTTT
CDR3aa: CAIRLRTGQNTEAFF

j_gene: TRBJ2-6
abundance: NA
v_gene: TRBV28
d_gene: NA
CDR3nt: TGTGCCAGCAGTCAAACTTCTTCTGGGGCCAACGTCCTGACTTTC
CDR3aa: CASSQTSSGANVLTF

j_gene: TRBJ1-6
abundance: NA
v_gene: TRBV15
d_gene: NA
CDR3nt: TGTGCCACCAGATTGGGCAGGAGCTCCTATAATTCACCCCTCCACTTT
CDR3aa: CATRLGRSSYNSPLHF

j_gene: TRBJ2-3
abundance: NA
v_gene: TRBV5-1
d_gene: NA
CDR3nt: TGCGCCAGCAGCTTGTCCTCAGATACGCAGTATTTT
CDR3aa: CASSLSSDTQYF

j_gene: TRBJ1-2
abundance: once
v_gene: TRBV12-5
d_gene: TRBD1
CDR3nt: TGTGCTAGTGCCGTGGACAGGGATGGGTATGGCTACACCTTC
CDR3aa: CASAVDRDGYGYTF

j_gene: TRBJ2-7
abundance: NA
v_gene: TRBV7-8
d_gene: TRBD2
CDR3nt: TGTGCCAGCAGCTTAGTCCGCGGGGGGACCTACGAGCAGTACTTC
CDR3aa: CASSLVRGGTYEQYF

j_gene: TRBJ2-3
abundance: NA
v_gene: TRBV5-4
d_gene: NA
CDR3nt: TGTGCCAGCAGCTCGGACAGTGCTTTGCCCACAGATACGCAGTATTTT
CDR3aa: CASSSDSALPTDTQYF